Below, 2 T cell receptor beta chains from the same sample are listed, as sequenced in a study of identical twins. TCRdb itself ran the 5' RACE reads through MiXCR, one entry per CDR3 protein. The sample has roughly 240,000 distinct CDR3 sequences, approximately 7.9% seen once; the top ten hold roughly 5.4%. This sample was shared with a second study, whose subject was yellow fever vaccine responses in identical twins.

The sample comprised CD8+ T cells sorted from blood. The receptor source for this set is a woman aged 18 to 35 in good health.

Regarding this clonotype: This may be a read error, as it is one base from a much larger clone. The genes are TRBV6-1 and TRBJ2-1; TRBD2 matches at 8 bases. CDR3 length: 15 amino acids. CDR1 MNHNS and CDR2 SASEGT come from the germline V gene. CDR3: CTSEASGSSYNEQFF. The CDR3 nucleotides are TGTACCAGCGAGGCTAGCGGGTCCTCCTACAATGAGCAGTTCTTC.

The sample holds a few counts of this clonotype. The chain carries TRBV2 and TRBJ2-7, with D maybe TRBD1 (5 bases). The V end was cut by 4 bases, the J end by 1 base, with 14 bases between. Germline V gives CDR1 SNHLY, CDR2 FYNNEI. The CDR3 loop spans 15 amino acids. Here the CDR3 DNA reads TGTGCCAGCAGTGTGGGCAGGGTGACTTCCTACGAGCAGTACTTC. Protein sequence: CASSVGRVTSYEQYF. The full variable domain, its missing parts supplied by reference TRBV2 and TRBJ2-7, is EPEVTQTPSHQVTQMGQEVILRCVPISNHLYFYWYRQILGQKVEFLVSFYNNEISEKSEIFDDQFSVERPDGSNFTLKIRSTKLEDSAMYFCASSVGRVTSYEQYFGPGTRLTVT.